This TCR beta chain was identified during a study of cytomegalovirus exposure and HLA in healthy donors. The CDR3 covers 16 residues. The germline gives CDR1 SEHNR, CDR2 FQNEAQ (reference sequence). Both 60 Vbeta primers and 13 Jbeta primers went into the PCR. Per the original methods: Unique TCR beta chains totaled some 81 million in a later count, with around 10 million of them shared. TCRdb keeps only in-frame clones here, not all; method: immunoSEQ multiplex PCR. D and trimming were read from the DNA, whereas the V and J calls and clone size are those reported in that table. The data hold around 170,000 clones, with around three quarters observed a single time.

The sequence was collected from a woman in her forties or fifties in good health and CMV-seropositive. The chain combines TRBV7-9 with TRBJ2-5; 7 bases map to TRBD1. The J call may be faulty, since TRBJ2-7 better matches the DNA end. The source material was PBMCs. This CDR3 reads CASSFPRGIPSYEQYF. For the CDR3, the DNA is TGTGCCAGCAGCTTCCCCAGGGGGATTCCCTCCTACGAGCAGTACTTC.